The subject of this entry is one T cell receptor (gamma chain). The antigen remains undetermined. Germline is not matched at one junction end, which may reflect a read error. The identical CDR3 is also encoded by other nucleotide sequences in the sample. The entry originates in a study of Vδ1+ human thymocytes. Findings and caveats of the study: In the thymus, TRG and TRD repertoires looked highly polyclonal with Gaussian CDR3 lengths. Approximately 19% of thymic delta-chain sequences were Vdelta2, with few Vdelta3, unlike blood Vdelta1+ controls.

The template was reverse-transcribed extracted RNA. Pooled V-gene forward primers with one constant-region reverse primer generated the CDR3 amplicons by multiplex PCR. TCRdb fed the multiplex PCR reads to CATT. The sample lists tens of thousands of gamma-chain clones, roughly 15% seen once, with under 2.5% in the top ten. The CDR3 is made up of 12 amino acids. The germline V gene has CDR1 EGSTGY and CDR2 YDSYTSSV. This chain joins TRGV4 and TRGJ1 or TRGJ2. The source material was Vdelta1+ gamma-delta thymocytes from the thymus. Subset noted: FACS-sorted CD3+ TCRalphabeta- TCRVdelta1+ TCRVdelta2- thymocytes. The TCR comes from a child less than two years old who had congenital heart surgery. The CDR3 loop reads CATWNGGYKKLF. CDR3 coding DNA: TGTGCCACCTGGAATGGGGGGTATAAGAAACTCTTT.